This TCR beta chain is from a study of neurological immune-mediated disorders. Findings and caveats of the study: When grouped phylogenetically, the repertoires of 18 of the 34 multiple sclerosis patients fell together in one related-CDR3 cluster, which is a possible signature.

TCRdb independently ran MiXCR on the 5' RACE reads; one entry per CDR3 protein. The profile shows about 52,000 distinct CDR3 sequences, approximately 3.9% of them singletons. The CDR3 is 16 amino acids. V dropped 4 bases and J dropped 4; count of bases not matched to a gene: 6. Germline CDR1 reads SGHTA; CDR2 reads FQGNSA. This clonotype was recorded many times. The antigen is undetermined. Source material: PBMCs. The TCR originated in a man aged 60-69 years with multiple sclerosis. This chain links TRBV7-2 with TRBJ2-5; TRBD2 matches at 13 bases. The DNA for the CDR3 is TGTGCCAGCAGCTCTCTCGGACTAGCGGGAGTAGAGACCCAGTACTTC. It encodes CASSSLGLAGVETQYF.